This T cell receptor (beta chain) was identified during a study of blood T cell repertoires in COVID-19. The table came from immunoSEQ multiplex PCR; TCRdb's copy has only in-frame clones and leaves some out. There are about 180,000 clones in the sample; roughly 81% occur only once, and about 11% lies in the top ten. This CDR3 has 16 residues. V shed 0 bases, J shed 11 bases, and the junction held 13 bases outside the gene matches. Germline V gene lookup returns CDR1 SQVTM and CDR2 ANQGSEA. The genes are TRBV29-1 and TRBJ2-4; 10 nucleotides align to TRBD2. This clonotype was sampled from a woman older than 75 with COVID-19, enrolled during active disease. Sequencing was carried out using peripheral blood. The chain's CDR3 is CSVEDTRAGGPSLQYF. The CDR3, as DNA: TGCAGCGTTGAAGATACACGAGCGGGAGGGCCGTCCCTTCAGTACTTC.